The 8 T cell receptor beta chains below were found in one sample sequenced in a study of T cell changes during pregnancy in multiple sclerosis. Data came from immunoSEQ multiplex PCR; TCRdb stores just in-frame clones and leaves some out. The table includes tens of thousands of clones, about 91% detected once. Here the sequenced sample was CD8+ T cells from peripheral blood mononuclear cells, taken in the third trimester of pregnancy. The source is a female donor with multiple sclerosis, enrolled in a pregnancy study.

The chain has TRBV7-6 and TRBJ1-4; tentative D call: TRBD1 (6 bases). With 0 bases removed from V and 4 bases from J, the gap between germline ends came to 12 bases. The CDR3 has 16 amino acids. From germline, CDR1 is SGHVS and CDR2 FNYEAQ. DNA of the CDR3: TGTGCCAGCAGCTTAGCGCGGACAGCTCGTAATGAAAAACTGTTTTTT. The encoded protein is CASSLARTARNEKLFF.

This chain connects TRBV7-9 to TRBJ2-7; 9 bases fit TRBD2. The CDR3 sequence is 14 residues long. Germline lookup yields CDR1 SEHNR and CDR2 FQNEAQ (reference sequence). The junction had 2 bases not matched to a gene; V was cut back by 1 base and J by 4 bases. CDR3 DNA: TGTGCCAGCAGCTTAGGCGGGGGGGGGTACGAGCAGTACTTC. Protein sequence: CASSLGGGGYEQYF. The whole variable domain, remainder taken from reference TRBV7-9 and TRBJ2-7, is DTGVSQNPRHKITKRGQNVTFRCDPISEHNRLYWYRQTLGQGPEFLTYFQNEAQLEKSRLLSDRFSAERPKGSFSTLEIQRTEQGDSAMYLCASSLGGGGYEQYFGPGTRLTVT.

The V call is TRBV4-2, the J call TRBJ2-3, with a possible D match to TRBD2 (5 bases). Trimming pared 3 bases from V and 4 bases from J, leaving 14 bases between. The CDR3 totals 15 residues. Germline V gene sequence: CDR1 LGHNA, CDR2 YNFKEQ. This CDR3 reads CASSHYSSEADTQYF. CDR3 sequence (DNA): TGTGCCAGCAGCCACTACTCCTCGGAGGCAGATACGCAGTATTTT.

The chain has TRBV6-1 and TRBJ1-1; 7 positions agree with TRBD1. V lost 5 bases to trimming and J lost 2 bases; unmatched junction nucleotides: 8. Germline-derived CDR1 and CDR2 are MNHNS and SASEGT. The CDR3 runs 15 residues. CDR3 loop: CASSPDGTANTEAFF. CDR3 sequence (DNA): TGTGCCAGCAGTCCCGACGGGACAGCCAACACTGAAGCTTTCTTT.

The chain has TRBV9 and TRBJ2-7; D may be TRBD2 (5 bases). V lost 0 bases and J 3 bases, leaving 25 bases between the germline ends. The CDR3 consists of 19 residues. Germline CDR1 and CDR2: SGDLS and YYNGEE. The CDR3, as DNA: TGTGCCAGCAGCGTAGTTCTCCCCAGGTTCAGCGGAGGATGCTACGAGCAGTACTTC. This encodes CASSVVLPRFSGGCYEQYF.

The genes are TRBV7-9 and TRBJ2-5; 8 bases are a match to TRBD2. V lost 5 bases and J lost 5; bases outside the gene matches: 22. The CDR3 is made up of 19 amino acids. Germline CDR1 and CDR2: SEHNR and FQNEAQ (reference sequence). The CDR3 DNA reads as TGTGCCAGCAGCCCGGGAAGAATGTTGTCGGGAGGGCGGGAGGAGACCCAGTACTTC. Amino acid sequence: CASSPGRMLSGGREETQYF.

V and J are TRBV5-6 and TRBJ1-2; 8 bases agree with TRBD1. The V gene's germline CDR1 is SGHDT and CDR2 YYEEEE. The CDR3 length is 13 residues. V lost 0 bases to trimming and J lost 7 bases; unmatched junction nucleotides: 2. CDR3 sequence (DNA): TGTGCCAGCAGCTTGGGGGACAGGTTTGGCTACACCTTC. Translation: CASSLGDRFGYTF. Combining the CDR3 with reference TRBV5-6 and TRBJ1-2 gives the whole variable domain DAGVTQSPTHLIKTRGQQVTLRCSPKSGHDTVSWYQQALGQGPQFIFQYYEEEERQRGNFPDRFSGHQFPNYSSELNVNALLLGDSALYLCASSLGDRFGYTFGSGTRLTVV.

This clone has just one count. This chain uses TRBV7-8 with TRBJ2-7; 8 bases match TRBD2. With 2 bases clipped from V and 0 bases from J, the junction kept 3 bases outside the gene matches. CDR1 and CDR2 from the germline V gene are SGHVS and FQNEAQ. This CDR3 is 15 amino acids long. CDR3 region: CASSLTSGSSYEQYF. CDR3 bases: TGTGCCAGCAGCTTAACTAGCGGCAGCTCCTACGAGCAGTACTTC. The full variable domain, its missing parts supplied by reference TRBV7-8 and TRBJ2-7, is GAGVSQSPRYKVAKRGQDVALRCDPISGHVSLFWYQQALGQGPEFLTYFQNEAQLDKSGLPSDRFFAERPEGSVSTLKIQRTQQEDSAVYLCASSLTSGSSYEQYFGPGTRLTVT.